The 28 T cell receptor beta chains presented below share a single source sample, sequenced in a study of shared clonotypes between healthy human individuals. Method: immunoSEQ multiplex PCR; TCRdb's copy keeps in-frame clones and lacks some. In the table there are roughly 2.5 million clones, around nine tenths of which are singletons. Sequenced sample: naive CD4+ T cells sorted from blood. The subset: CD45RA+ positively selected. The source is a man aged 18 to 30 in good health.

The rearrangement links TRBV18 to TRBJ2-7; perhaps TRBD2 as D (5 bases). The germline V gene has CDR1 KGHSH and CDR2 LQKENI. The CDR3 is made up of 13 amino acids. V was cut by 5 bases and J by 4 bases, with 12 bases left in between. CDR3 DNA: TGTGCCAGCTCAGGAAGACGGGGATACGAGCAGTACTTC. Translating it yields CASSGRRGYEQYF.

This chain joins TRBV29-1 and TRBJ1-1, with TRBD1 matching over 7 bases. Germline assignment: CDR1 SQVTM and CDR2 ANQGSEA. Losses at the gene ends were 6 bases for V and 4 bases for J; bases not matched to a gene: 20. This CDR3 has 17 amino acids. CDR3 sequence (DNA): TGCAGCGTGCGGGCTAGGCTGACAGGGTATAAGGGCACTGAAGCTTTCTTT. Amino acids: CSVRARLTGYKGTEAFF.

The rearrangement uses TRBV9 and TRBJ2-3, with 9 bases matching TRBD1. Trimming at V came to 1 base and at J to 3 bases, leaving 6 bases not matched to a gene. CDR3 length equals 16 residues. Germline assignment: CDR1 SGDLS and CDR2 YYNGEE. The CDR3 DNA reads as TGTGCCAGCAGCGTAACAGGGGGCAAGGGTACAGATACGCAGTATTTT. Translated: CASSVTGGKGTDTQYF.

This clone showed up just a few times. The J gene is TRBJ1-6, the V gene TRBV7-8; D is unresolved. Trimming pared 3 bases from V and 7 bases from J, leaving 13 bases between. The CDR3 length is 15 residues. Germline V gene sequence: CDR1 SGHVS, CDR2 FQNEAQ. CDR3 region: CASSLRELGNSPLHF. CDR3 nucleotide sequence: TGTGCCAGCAGCTTGAGGGAATTAGGGAATTCACCCCTCCACTTT.

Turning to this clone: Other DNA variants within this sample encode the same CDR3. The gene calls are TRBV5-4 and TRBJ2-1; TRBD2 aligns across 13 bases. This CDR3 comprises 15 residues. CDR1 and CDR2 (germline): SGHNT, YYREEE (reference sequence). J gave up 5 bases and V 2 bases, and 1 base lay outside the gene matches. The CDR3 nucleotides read TGTGCCAGCAGCTTTGGACTAGCGGGGGACAATGAGCAGTTCTTC. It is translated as CASSFGLAGDNEQFF.

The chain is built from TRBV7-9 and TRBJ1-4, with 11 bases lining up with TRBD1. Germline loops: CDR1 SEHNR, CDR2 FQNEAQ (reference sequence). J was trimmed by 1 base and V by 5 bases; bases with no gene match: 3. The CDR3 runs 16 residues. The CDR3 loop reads CASSGQGAGTNEKLFF. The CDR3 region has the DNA TGTGCCAGCAGCGGACAGGGGGCTGGAACTAATGAAAAACTGTTTTTT.

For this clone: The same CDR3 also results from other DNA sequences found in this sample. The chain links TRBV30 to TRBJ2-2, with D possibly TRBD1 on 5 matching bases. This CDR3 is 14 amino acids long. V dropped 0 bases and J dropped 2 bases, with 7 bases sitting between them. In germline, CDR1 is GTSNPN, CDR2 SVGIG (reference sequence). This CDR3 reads CAWSVGANTGELFF. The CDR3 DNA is TGTGCCTGGAGTGTAGGGGCCAACACCGGGGAGCTGTTTTTT.

CDR3 sequence reads: CASSLTSGLSYNSPLHF. As DNA, the CDR3 is TGTGCCAGCAGTTTAACCTCAGGCCTCTCCTATAATTCACCCCTCCACTTT. The V call is TRBV28, the J call TRBJ1-6; D is unclear. The V gene's germline CDR1 is MDHEN and CDR2 SYDVKM. CDR3 size: 17 residues. V lost 2 bases, J lost 0 bases, and 11 bases lay in between.

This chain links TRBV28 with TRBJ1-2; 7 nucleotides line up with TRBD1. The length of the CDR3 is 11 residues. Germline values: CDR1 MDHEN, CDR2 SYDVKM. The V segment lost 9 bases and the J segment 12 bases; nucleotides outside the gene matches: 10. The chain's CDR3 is CASRQGSAHTF. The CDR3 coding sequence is TGTGCCAGTAGACAGGGATCGGCGCACACCTTC.

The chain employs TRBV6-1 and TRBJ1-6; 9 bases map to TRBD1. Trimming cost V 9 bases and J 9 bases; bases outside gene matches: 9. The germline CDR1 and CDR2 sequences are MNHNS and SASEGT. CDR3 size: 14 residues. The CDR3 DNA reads TGTGCCAGTGCCGGGACAGGGAAATCTTCACCCCTCCACTTT. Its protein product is CASAGTGKSSPLHF.

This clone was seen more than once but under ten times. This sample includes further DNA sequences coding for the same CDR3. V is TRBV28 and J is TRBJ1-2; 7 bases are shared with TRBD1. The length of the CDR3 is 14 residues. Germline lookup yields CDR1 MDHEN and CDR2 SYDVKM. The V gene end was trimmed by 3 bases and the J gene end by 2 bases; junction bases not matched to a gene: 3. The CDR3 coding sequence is TGTGCCAGCAGTTTCCCCAGGGGGAACTATGGCTACACCTTC. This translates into CASSFPRGNYGYTF.

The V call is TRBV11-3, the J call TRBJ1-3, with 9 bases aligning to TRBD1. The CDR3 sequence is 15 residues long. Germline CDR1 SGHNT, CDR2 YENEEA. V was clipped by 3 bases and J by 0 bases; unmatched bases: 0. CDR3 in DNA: TGTGCCAGCAGCTTGGGACAGGGCTCTGGAAACACCATATATTTT. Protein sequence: CASSLGQGSGNTIYF.

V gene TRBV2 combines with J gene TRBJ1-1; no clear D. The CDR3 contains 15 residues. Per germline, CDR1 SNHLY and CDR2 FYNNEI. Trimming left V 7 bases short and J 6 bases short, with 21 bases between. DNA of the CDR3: TGTGCCAGCATCCCCTTTTCACGTGTGGGCCCTGAAGCTTTCTTT. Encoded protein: CASIPFSRVGPEAFF.

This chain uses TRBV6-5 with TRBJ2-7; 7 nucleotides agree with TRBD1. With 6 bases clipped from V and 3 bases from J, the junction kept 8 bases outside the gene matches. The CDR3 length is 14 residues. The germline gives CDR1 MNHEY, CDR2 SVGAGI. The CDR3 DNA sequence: TGTGCCAGCAGCCTATATAGACAGGGCTACGAGCAGTACTTC. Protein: CASSLYRQGYEQYF.

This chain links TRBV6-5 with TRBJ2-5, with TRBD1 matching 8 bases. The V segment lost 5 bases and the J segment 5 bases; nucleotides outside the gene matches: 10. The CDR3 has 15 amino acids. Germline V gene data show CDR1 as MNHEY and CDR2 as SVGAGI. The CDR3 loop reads CASSPRAGGVETQYF. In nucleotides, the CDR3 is TGTGCCAGCAGTCCCCGGGCAGGGGGCGTGGAGACCCAGTACTTC.

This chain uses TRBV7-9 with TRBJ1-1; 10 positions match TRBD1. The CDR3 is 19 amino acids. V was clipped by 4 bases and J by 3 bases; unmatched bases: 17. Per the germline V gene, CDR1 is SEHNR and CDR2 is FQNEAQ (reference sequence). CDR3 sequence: CASSSPRPGQGFLYTEAFF. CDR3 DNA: TGTGCCAGCAGCTCCCCCCGTCCGGGACAGGGGTTTCTTTACACTGAAGCTTTCTTT.

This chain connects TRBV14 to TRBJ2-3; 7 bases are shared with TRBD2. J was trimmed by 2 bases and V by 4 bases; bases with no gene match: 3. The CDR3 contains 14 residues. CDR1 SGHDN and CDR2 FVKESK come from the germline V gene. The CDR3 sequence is CASSPAGVTDTQYF. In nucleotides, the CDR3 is TGTGCCAGCAGCCCTGCGGGGGTCACAGATACGCAGTATTTT.

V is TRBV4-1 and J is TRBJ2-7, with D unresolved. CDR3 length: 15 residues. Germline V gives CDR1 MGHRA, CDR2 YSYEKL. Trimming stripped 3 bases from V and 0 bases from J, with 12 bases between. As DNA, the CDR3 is TGCGCCAGCAGCCATGATCGAGAGCTCTCCTACGAGCAGTACTTC. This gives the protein CASSHDRELSYEQYF.

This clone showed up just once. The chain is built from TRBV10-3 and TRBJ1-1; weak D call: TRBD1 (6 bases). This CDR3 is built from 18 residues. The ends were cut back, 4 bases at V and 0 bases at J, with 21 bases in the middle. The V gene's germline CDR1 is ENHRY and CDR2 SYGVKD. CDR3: CAISGPLGGANLNTEAFF. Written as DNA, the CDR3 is TGTGCCATCAGTGGCCCCCTGGGGGGCGCGAACCTGAACACTGAAGCTTTCTTT.

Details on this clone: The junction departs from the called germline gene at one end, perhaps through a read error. CDR3 sequence reads: CASRLGAEEKLFF. The CDR3 region has the DNA TGTGCCAGCAGATTAGGGGCGGAAGAAAAACTGTTTTTT. The rearrangement links TRBV7-9 to TRBJ1-4; a possible D gene is TRBD1 (5 bases). This CDR3 spans 13 amino acids. Germline CDR1 and CDR2: SEHNR and FQNEAQ (reference sequence). Variable domain in full (rest from reference TRBV7-9 and TRBJ1-4): DTGVSQNPRHKITKRGQNVTFRCDPISEHNRLYWYRQTLGQGPEFLTYFQNEAQLEKSRLLSDRFSAERPKGSFSTLEIQRTEQGDSAMYLCASRLGAEEKLFFGSGTQLSVL.

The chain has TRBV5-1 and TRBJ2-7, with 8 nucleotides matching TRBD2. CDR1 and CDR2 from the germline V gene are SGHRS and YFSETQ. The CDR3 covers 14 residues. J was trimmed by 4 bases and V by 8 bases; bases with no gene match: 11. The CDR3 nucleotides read TGCGCCAGTCTGTGGCGGGAGGACTCATACGAGCAGTACTTC. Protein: CASLWREDSYEQYF. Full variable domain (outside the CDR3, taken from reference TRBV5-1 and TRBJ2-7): KAGVTQTPRYLIKTRGQQVTLSCSPISGHRSVSWYQQTPGQGLQFLFEYFSETQRNKGNFPGRFSGRQFSNSRSEMNVSTLELGDSALYLCASLWREDSYEQYFGPGTRLTVT.

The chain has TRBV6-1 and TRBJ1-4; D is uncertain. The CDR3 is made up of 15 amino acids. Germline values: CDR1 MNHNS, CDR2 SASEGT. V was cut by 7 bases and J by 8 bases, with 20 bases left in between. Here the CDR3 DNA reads TGTGCCAGCATTCCCTCAGGACCCGAGGGCGAAAAACTGTTTTTT. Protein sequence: CASIPSGPEGEKLFF.

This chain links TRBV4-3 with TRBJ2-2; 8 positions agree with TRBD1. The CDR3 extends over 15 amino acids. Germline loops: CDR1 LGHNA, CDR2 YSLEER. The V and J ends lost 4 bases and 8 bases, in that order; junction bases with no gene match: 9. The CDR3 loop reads CASSRAPGGSGELFF. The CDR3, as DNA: TGCGCCAGCAGCCGGGCTCCAGGGGGCTCTGGGGAGCTGTTTTTT.

The CDR3 here is CASSKRLGSSYNEQFF. The CDR3 DNA follows: TGTGCCAGTAGCAAGCGACTAGGGAGCTCCTACAATGAGCAGTTCTTC. The gene calls are TRBV19 and TRBJ2-1; D is perhaps TRBD2 (6 bases). Germline V gene data show CDR1 as LNHDA and CDR2 as SQIVND (reference sequence). V lost 6 bases, J lost 0 bases, and 15 bases lay in between. The CDR3 contains 16 residues.

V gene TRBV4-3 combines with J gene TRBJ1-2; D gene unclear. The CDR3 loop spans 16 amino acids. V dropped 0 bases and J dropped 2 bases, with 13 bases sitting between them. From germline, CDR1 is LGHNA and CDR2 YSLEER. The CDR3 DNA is TGCGCCAGCAGCCAAGATCCACAGATCCCAAACTATGGCTACACCTTC. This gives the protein CASSQDPQIPNYGYTF.

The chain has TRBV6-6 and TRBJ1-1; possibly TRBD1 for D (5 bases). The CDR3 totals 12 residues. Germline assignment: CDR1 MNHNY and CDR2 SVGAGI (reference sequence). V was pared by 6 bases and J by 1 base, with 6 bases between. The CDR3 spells CASRTENTEAFF. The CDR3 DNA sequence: TGTGCCAGCAGGACAGAGAACACTGAAGCTTTCTTT.

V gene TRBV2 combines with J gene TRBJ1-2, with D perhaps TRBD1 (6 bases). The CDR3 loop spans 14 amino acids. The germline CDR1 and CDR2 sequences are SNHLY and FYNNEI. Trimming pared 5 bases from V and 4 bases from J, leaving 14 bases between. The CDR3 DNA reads TGTGCCAGCAGTCCTACAGGGATTCCCTATGGCTACACCTTC. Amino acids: CASSPTGIPYGYTF.

The CDR3 sequence: CASSPPHRTSDTQYF. The CDR3 nucleotides read TGTGCCAGCTCACCACCCCACCGAACTTCCGATACGCAGTATTTT. This chain connects TRBV18 to TRBJ2-3; D gene uncertain. This CDR3 comprises 15 residues. The V and J ends lost 0 bases and 6 bases respectively, with 13 bases between them. The germline CDR1 and CDR2 sequences are KGHSH and LQKENI.